This TCR beta chain was recovered during a study of Graves' ophthalmopathy and Graves' hyperthyroidism. This clonotype was picked up many times. V was clipped by 8 bases and J by 6 bases, with 7 bases between them. The CDR3 spans 10 residues. RNA transcripts served as template for amplifying TCR beta CDR3 sequences. Second-round multiplex PCR came after first-round RT-PCR with HTBI primers. TCRdb fed the multiplex PCR reads into MiXCR, producing one record per CDR3 protein. The data hold hundreds of thousands of distinct CDR3 sequences, with 20% to 25% observed a single time. This TCR was sampled from a woman aged 18-29 years with stable Graves' hyperthyroidism. Sample: peripheral blood. V is TRBV12-3 or TRBV12-4 and J is TRBJ1-1; no clear D. Here the CDR3 reads CASVFSEAFF. The CDR3 DNA sequence: TGTGCCAGCGTATTTTCTGAAGCTTTCTTT.